These 22 T cell receptor beta chains were sequenced from one sample in a study of cytomegalovirus exposure and HLA in healthy donors (dated by TCRdb to between 2016 and 2019). Libraries were constructed by the immunoSEQ multiplex PCR assay. For the multiplex PCR, a mixture combining 60 forward primers for TCR Vbeta segments and 13 reverse primers for TCR Jbeta segments was used. This is the immuneACCESS table as TCRdb keeps it, with only in-frame sequences that have V and J called. A part of the clones is gone; compared with another copy, unresolved V genes explain less than half, and the rest is unexplained. Within this sample are 130,000 or so clones, with less than 85% of them counted one time only. In total, the top ten clones hold 1.8% of the sample. Sequencing was done on a sample of PBMCs. The receptors derive from a man in his forties or fifties in good health and CMV-seronegative.

The chain combines TRBV19 with TRBJ2-2; a weak D match, TRBD1 (6 bases). The CDR3 totals 15 residues. Germline V CDR1 and CDR2: LNHDA, SQIVND (reference sequence). V was cut by 5 bases and J by 1 base, with 11 bases left in between. In DNA form, the CDR3 reads TGTGCCAGTAGTGCCGGGACACAGAACACCGGGGAGCTGTTTTTT. Amino acids: CASSAGTQNTGELFF.

The chain is built from TRBV28 and TRBJ1-1, with 7 bases lining up with TRBD1. V trimming: 4 bases; J trimming: 7 bases; junction bases outside the gene matches: 12. The germline CDR1 and CDR2 sequences are MDHEN and SYDVKM. The CDR3 contains 15 residues. Here the CDR3 reads CASSSTSTGFYEAFF. CDR3 DNA: TGTGCCAGCAGTTCGACGTCGACAGGGTTCTATGAAGCTTTCTTT.

This clone occurred a few times. V gene TRBV6-5 combines with J gene TRBJ1-2; the match to TRBD1 covers 8 bases. Germline V lookup: CDR1 MNHEY, CDR2 SVGAGI. There are 15 residues in the CDR3. V lost 5 bases and J lost 2; bases outside the gene matches: 7. This CDR3 is CASSGRGQGNYGYTF. The CDR3 bases are TGTGCCAGCAGTGGACGAGGACAGGGAAACTATGGCTACACCTTC.

In DNA, the CDR3 is TGTGCCAGCAGCGATTGGGCAGAGCAGTACTTC. This codes for CASSDWAEQYF. The chain uses TRBV14 and TRBJ2-7; the D is unclear. The V end lost 5 bases, the J end lost 7 bases, and 9 bases lay between the germline ends. This CDR3 is 11 amino acids long. Germline-derived CDR1 and CDR2 are SGHDN and FVKESK.

CDR3 amino acids: CASRLTGLQEKLFF. CDR3 in DNA: TGTGCCAGCAGATTGACAGGGTTACAGGAAAAACTGTTTTTT. This chain joins TRBV6-5 and TRBJ1-4; 7 bases match TRBD1. After removal of 6 bases from V and 8 bases from J, the junction contained 9 bases not matched to a gene. This CDR3 has 14 residues. The V gene's germline CDR1 is MNHEY and CDR2 SVGAGI.

In this sample, this clone turned up a few times. The chain combines TRBV19 with TRBJ2-7, with D unresolved. Looked up from germline, CDR1 is LNHDA and CDR2 is SQIVND (reference sequence). With 6 bases removed from V and 4 bases from J, the gap between germline ends came to 19 bases. The CDR3 length is 15 residues. The CDR3 bases are TGTGCCAGTAGCCCAATAAGGAACAGCCGGTACGAGCAGTACTTC. Encoded protein: CASSPIRNSRYEQYF.

The table lists this clone with a few counts. This rearrangement joins TRBV7-9 to TRBJ2-5; 10 bases are shared with TRBD2. The V gene end was trimmed by 5 bases and the J gene end by 2 bases; junction bases not matched to a gene: 5. The CDR3 has 15 residues. Per the germline V gene, CDR1 is SEHNR and CDR2 is FQNEAQ (reference sequence). CDR3: CASSGTSVAQETQYF. CDR3 sequence (DNA): TGTGCCAGCAGCGGGACTAGCGTGGCACAAGAGACCCAGTACTTC.

The V call is TRBV28, the J call TRBJ2-7; D call uncertain. Trimming took off 3 bases at V and 0 bases at J, with 3 bases between the two ends. From germline, CDR1 is MDHEN and CDR2 SYDVKM. There are 12 residues in the CDR3. This chain's CDR3 is CASSFSSYEQYF. The CDR3, as DNA: TGTGCCAGCAGTTTCAGCTCCTACGAGCAGTACTTC. Full variable domain (outside the CDR3, taken from reference TRBV28 and TRBJ2-7): DVKVTQSSRYLVKRTGEKVFLECVQDMDHENMFWYRQDPGLGLRLIYFSYDVKMKEKGDIPEGYSVSREKKERFSLILESASTNQTSMYLCASSFSSYEQYFGPGTRLTVT.

The V call is TRBV2, the J call TRBJ1-3; weak D call: TRBD1 (6 bases). The V gene lost 8 bases and the J gene lost 4 bases, with 21 bases spanning the gap. CDR1 and CDR2 (germline): SNHLY, FYNNEI. This CDR3 has 16 residues. The CDR3 DNA reads TGTGCCAGCCAAGAAAAACAGGGAGTGTACGGAAACACCATATATTTT. This translates into CASQEKQGVYGNTIYF.

The chain has TRBV27 and TRBJ1-2; D is perhaps TRBD1 (5 bases). The CDR3 loop spans 13 amino acids. Per the germline V gene, CDR1 is MNHEY and CDR2 is SMNVEV (reference sequence). Trimming took 4 bases from V and 8 from J, leaving 14 bases between them. CDR3 nucleotides: TGTGCCAGCAGTTCCCCCGGGGGTCGCGGCTACACCTTC. Translation gives CASSSPGGRGYTF.

The CDR3 DNA reads TGTGCCAGCGGGCAGGGAACAAATTCACCCCTCCACTTT. This translates into CASGQGTNSPLHF. This chain joins TRBV25-1 and TRBJ1-6; D perhaps matches TRBD1 (5 bases). Germline CDR1 reads MGHDK; CDR2 reads SYGVNS. The V end lost 8 bases, the J end lost 7 bases, and 12 bases lay between the germline ends. The CDR3 is 13 amino acids.

This chain uses TRBV28 with TRBJ2-7, with 9 bases lining up with TRBD1. Losses at the gene ends were 3 bases for V and 4 bases for J; bases not matched to a gene: 13. The CDR3 has 17 amino acids. CDR1 and CDR2 from the germline V gene are MDHEN and SYDVKM. This CDR3 is CASSFRTLRTGDYEQYF. The CDR3 DNA reads as TGTGCCAGCAGTTTTAGAACCCTCCGGACAGGGGATTACGAGCAGTACTTC.

The chain is built from TRBV4-2 and TRBJ2-7; 7 nucleotides match TRBD2. J gave up 2 bases and V 4 bases, and 11 bases lay outside the gene matches. The CDR3 loop spans 16 amino acids. The germline gives CDR1 LGHNA, CDR2 YNFKEQ. CDR3 amino acids: CASSLRGGGEAYEQYF. The DNA of the CDR3 is TGTGCCAGCAGCCTCCGGGGCGGGGGAGAAGCCTACGAGCAGTACTTC.

The rearrangement links TRBV6-4 to TRBJ2-3; D might be TRBD1 (5 bases). The germline CDR1 and CDR2 sequences are MRHNA and SNTAGT. The CDR3 extends over 15 amino acids. V was pared by 2 bases and J by 1 base, with 10 bases between. CDR3 DNA: TGTGCCAGCAGTGACGGTGAAGGGGGCACAGATACGCAGTATTTT. This codes for CASSDGEGGTDTQYF.

J is TRBJ1-5 and V is TRBV19; 8 positions match TRBD1. The CDR3 runs 14 residues. V shed 6 bases, J shed 3 bases, and the junction held 4 bases outside the gene matches. CDR1 is LNHDA and CDR2 is SQIVND in the germline V gene (reference sequence). The CDR3 loop reads CASSPGQANQPQHF. DNA for the CDR3: TGTGCCAGTAGCCCGGGACAGGCCAATCAGCCCCAGCATTTT.

The J gene is TRBJ2-1, the V gene TRBV27; 10 bases fit TRBD1. The CDR3 is made up of 15 amino acids. With 2 bases clipped from V and 10 bases from J, the junction kept 8 bases outside the gene matches. The V gene's germline CDR1 is MNHEY and CDR2 SMNVEV (reference sequence). CDR3 loop: CASSLGGQGFWEQFF. The CDR3 region has the DNA TGTGCCAGCAGTTTAGGGGGACAGGGGTTCTGGGAGCAGTTCTTC.

A single count supports this clone. The chain combines TRBV6-5 with TRBJ2-1; 10 bases map to TRBD1. The J segment lost 4 bases and the V segment lost 6 bases, leaving 3 bases of the junction unmatched. This CDR3 contains 14 residues. Germline CDR1 and CDR2: MNHEY and SVGAGI. The CDR3 DNA reads TGTGCCAGCAGAGGGGACAGGGGATACAATGAGCAGTTCTTC. This gives the protein CASRGDRGYNEQFF.

The chain recombines TRBV9 with TRBJ2-3; 10 nucleotides align to TRBD2. The CDR3 has 15 amino acids. The J segment lost 9 bases and the V segment lost 0 bases, leaving 7 bases of the junction unmatched. Germline values: CDR1 SGDLS, CDR2 YYNGEE. The CDR3 bases are TGTGCCAGCAGCGTAGAAGATGGTAGCGGGGGGACGCAGTATTTT. Translated, it gives CASSVEDGSGGTQYF. The whole variable domain, remainder taken from reference TRBV9 and TRBJ2-3, is DSGVTQTPKHLITATGQRVTLRCSPRSGDLSVYWYQQSLDQGLQFLIQYYNGEERAKGNILERFSAQQFPDLHSELNLSSLELGDSALYFCASSVEDGSGGTQYFGPGTRLTVL.

The chain couples TRBV7-6 to TRBJ2-3; D possibly corresponds to TRBD1 (5 bases). CDR1 is SGHVS and CDR2 is FNYEAQ in the germline V gene. Deletions cut 5 bases from V and 3 bases from J, with 6 bases between. The CDR3 contains 12 residues. The CDR3, as DNA: TGTGCCAGCAGCCCAGGGACAGATACGCAGTATTTT. This sequence encodes CASSPGTDTQYF. The full variable domain, completed using reference TRBV7-6 and TRBJ2-3, is GAGVSQSPRYKVTKRGQDVALRCDPISGHVSLYWYRQALGQGPEFLTYFNYEAQQDKSGLPNDRFSAERPEGSISTLTIQRTEQRDSAMYRCASSPGTDTQYFGPGTRLTVL.

V is TRBV5-4 and J is TRBJ1-6; maybe TRBD1 (5 bases). CDR1 SGHNT and CDR2 YYREEE come from the germline V gene (reference sequence). V lost 4 bases and J lost 4, with 12 bases in between. The CDR3 length is 15 residues. The CDR3 nucleotides are TGTGCCAGCAGCCGGGGGGATTGGTATAATTCACCCCTCCACTTT. Its translation is CASSRGDWYNSPLHF.

This clone was detected a few times. As DNA, the CDR3 is TGTGCCAGCAGCTTAGAAGTGAGCTACGAGCAGTACTTC. It codes for CASSLEVSYEQYF. This chain joins TRBV7-9 and TRBJ2-7, with D hard to call. Trimming removed 1 base from V and 3 bases from J, with 7 bases in between. Germline CDR1 reads SEHNR; CDR2 reads FQNEAQ (reference sequence). CDR3 length equals 13 residues.

The chain uses TRBV28 and TRBJ2-5; TRBD1 matches at 9 bases. Germline V gene lookup returns CDR1 MDHEN and CDR2 SYDVKM. After removal of 9 bases from V and 3 bases from J, the junction contained 8 bases not matched to a gene. The CDR3 sequence is 14 residues long. The CDR3 reads CASDHRGREETQYF. CDR3 in DNA: TGTGCCAGTGATCACAGGGGGCGGGAAGAGACCCAGTACTTC. Full variable domain (missing parts from reference TRBV28 and TRBJ2-5): DVKVTQSSRYLVKRTGEKVFLECVQDMDHENMFWYRQDPGLGLRLIYFSYDVKMKEKGDIPEGYSVSREKKERFSLILESASTNQTSMYLCASDHRGREETQYFGPGTRLLVL.